The T cell receptor beta chain under discussion was sequenced for a study of type 1 and type 2 diabetes patients. PCR was run on genomic DNA. The TCR beta CDR3 region was amplified using 30 forward and 13 reverse primers. A single record per CDR3 protein comes from TCRdb applying MiXCR to the multiplex PCR reads. The table has a few hundred thousand distinct CDR3 sequences, around 50% seen once. This clonotype was seen only a few times. Unmatched junction bases numbered 17, after V lost 6 bases and J lost 5 bases. Germline CDR1 and CDR2: SQVTM and ANQGSEA. CDR3 length: 17 residues. Source material: peripheral blood mononuclear cells (PBMCs). The chain uses TRBV29-1 and TRBJ2-1; TRBD1 aligns across 9 bases. The source is a man younger than 35 with type 2 diabetes. The CDR3 nucleotides read TGCAGCGTGGGGTGGGTCTTCGGGACAGGGTTTAACAATGAGCAGTTCTTC. Encoded protein: CSVGWVFGTGFNNEQFF.